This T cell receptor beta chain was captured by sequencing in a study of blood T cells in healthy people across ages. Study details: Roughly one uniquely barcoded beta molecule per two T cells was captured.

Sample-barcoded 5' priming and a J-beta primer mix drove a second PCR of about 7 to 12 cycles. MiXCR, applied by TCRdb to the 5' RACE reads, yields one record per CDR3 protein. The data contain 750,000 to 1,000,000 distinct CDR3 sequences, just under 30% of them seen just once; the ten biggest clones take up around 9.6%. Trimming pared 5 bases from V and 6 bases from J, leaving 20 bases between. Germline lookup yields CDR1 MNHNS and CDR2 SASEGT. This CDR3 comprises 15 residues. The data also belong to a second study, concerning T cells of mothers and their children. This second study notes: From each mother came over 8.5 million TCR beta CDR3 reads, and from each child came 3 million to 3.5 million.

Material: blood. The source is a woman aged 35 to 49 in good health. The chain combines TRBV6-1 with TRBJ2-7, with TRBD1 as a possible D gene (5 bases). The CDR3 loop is CASSQGLKNGVEQYF. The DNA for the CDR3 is TGTGCCAGCAGTCAGGGTCTGAAGAATGGCGTCGAGCAGTACTTC.